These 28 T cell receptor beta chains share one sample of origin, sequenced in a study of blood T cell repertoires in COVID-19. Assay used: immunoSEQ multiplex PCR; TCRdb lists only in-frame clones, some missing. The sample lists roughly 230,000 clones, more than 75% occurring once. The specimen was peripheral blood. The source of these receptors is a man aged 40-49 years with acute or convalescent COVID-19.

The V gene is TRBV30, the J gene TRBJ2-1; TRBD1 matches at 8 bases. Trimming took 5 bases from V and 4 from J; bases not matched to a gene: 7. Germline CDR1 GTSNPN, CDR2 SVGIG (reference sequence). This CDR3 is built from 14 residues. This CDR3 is CAWDPGQAYNEQFF. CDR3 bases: TGTGCCTGGGATCCGGGACAGGCATACAATGAGCAGTTCTTC.

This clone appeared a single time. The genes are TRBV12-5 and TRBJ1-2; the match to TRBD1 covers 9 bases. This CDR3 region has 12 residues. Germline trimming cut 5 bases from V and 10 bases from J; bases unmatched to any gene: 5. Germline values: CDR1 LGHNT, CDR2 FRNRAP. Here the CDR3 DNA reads TGTGCTAGTGGTCCCTACAGGGGGCTCTACACCTTC. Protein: CASGPYRGLYTF.

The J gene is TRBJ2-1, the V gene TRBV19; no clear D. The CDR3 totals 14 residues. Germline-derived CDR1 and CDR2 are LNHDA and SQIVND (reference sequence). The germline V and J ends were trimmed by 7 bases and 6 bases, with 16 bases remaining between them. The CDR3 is CASMVYSSANEQFF. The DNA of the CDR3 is TGTGCCAGTATGGTGTACTCCTCCGCCAATGAGCAGTTCTTC.

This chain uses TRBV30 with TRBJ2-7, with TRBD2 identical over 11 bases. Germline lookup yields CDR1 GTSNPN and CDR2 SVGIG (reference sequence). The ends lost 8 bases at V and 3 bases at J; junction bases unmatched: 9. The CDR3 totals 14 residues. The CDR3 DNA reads TGTGCCCGGGGCACTAGCGGGGGATACTACGAGCAGTACTTC. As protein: CARGTSGGYYEQYF.

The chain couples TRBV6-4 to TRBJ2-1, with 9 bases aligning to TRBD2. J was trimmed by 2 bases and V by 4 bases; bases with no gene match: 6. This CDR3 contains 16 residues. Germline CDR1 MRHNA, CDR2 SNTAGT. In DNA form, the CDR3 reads TGTGCCAGCAGTGCCGGGACTAGCAGGCCCTACAATGAGCAGTTCTTC. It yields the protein CASSAGTSRPYNEQFF.

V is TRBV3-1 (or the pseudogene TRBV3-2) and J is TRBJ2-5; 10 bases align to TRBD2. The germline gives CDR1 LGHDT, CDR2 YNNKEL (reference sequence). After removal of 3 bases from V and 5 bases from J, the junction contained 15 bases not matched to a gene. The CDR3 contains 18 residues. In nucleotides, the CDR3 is TGTGCCAGCAGCCAGTTATGGCTAGCGGGGGCAGGGGTGGAGACCCAGTACTTC. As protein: CASSQLWLAGAGVETQYF.

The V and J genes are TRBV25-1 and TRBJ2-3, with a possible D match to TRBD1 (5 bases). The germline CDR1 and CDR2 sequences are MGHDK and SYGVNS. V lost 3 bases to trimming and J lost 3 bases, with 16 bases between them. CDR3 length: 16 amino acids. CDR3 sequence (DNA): TGTGCCAGCAGTGATGGGGCAGGCGGTTCTACAGATACGCAGTATTTT. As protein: CASSDGAGGSTDTQYF.

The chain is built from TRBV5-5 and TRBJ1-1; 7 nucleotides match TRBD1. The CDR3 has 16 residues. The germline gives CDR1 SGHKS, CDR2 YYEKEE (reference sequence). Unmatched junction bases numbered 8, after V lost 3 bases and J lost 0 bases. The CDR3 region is CASSSPGQPLNTEAFF. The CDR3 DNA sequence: TGTGCCAGCAGCTCACCGGGACAGCCATTGAACACTGAAGCTTTCTTT.

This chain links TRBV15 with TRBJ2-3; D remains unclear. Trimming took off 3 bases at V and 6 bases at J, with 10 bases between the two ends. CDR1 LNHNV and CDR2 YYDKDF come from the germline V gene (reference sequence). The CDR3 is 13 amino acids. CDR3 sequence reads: CATSSAVGDTQYF. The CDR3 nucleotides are TGTGCCACCAGCAGTGCAGTTGGTGATACGCAGTATTTT.

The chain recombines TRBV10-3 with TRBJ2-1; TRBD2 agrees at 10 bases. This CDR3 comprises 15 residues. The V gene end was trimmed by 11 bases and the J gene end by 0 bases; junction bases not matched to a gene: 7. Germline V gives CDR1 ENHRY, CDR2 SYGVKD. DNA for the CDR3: TGTGCCGGCACTAGCGGGGATAGCTCCTACAATGAGCAGTTCTTC. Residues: CAGTSGDSSYNEQFF.

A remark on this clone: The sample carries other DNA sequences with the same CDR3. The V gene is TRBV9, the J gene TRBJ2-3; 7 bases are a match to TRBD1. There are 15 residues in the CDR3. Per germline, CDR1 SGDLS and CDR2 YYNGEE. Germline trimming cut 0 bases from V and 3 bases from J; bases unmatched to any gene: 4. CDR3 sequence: CASSVGQGRTDTQYF. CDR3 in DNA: TGTGCCAGCAGCGTAGGACAGGGACGGACAGATACGCAGTATTTT.

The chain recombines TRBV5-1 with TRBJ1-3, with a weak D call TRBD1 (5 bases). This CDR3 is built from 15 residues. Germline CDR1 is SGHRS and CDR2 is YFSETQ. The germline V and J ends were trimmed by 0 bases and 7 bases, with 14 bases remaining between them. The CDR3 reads CASSLAGQGGNTIYF. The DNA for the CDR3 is TGCGCCAGCAGCTTGGCCGGGCAGGGTGGGAACACCATATATTTT.

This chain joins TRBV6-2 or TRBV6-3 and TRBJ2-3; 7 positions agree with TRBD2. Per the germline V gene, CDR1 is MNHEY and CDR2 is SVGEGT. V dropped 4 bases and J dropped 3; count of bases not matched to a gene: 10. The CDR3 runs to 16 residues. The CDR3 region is CASSSKTSAGTDTQYF. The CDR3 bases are TGTGCCAGCAGTTCTAAAACTAGCGCGGGAACAGATACGCAGTATTTT.

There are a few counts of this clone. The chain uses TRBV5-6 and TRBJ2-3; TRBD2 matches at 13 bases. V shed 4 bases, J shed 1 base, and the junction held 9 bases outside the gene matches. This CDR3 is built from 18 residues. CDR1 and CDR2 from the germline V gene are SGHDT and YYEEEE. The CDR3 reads CASSPGLAGAIRTDTQYF. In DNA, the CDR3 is TGTGCCAGCAGCCCCGGACTAGCGGGGGCAATCCGCACAGATACGCAGTATTTT.

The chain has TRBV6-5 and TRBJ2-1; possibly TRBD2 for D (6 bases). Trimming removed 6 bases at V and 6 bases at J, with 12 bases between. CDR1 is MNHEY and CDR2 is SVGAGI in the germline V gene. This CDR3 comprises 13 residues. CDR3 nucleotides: TGTGCCAGCAGGGCAGGGACTGGCAATGAGCAGTTCTTC. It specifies CASRAGTGNEQFF.

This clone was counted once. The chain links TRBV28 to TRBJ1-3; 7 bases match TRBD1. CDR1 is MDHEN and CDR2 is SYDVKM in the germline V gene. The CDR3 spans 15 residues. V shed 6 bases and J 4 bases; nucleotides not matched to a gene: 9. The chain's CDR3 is CASSSPGGTGNTIYF. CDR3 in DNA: TGTGCCAGCAGCTCTCCAGGGGGTACGGGAAACACCATATATTTT.

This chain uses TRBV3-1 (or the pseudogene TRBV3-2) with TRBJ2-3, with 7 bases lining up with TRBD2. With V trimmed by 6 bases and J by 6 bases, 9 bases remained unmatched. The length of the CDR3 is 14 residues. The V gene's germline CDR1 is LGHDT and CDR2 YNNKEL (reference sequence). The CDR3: CASRRAGDRDTQYF. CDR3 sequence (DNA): TGTGCCAGCAGAAGGGCGGGGGACCGTGATACGCAGTATTTT.

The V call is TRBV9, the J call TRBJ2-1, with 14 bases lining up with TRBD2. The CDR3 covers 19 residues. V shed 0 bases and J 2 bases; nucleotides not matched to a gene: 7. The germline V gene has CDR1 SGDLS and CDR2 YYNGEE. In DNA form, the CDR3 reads TGTGCCAGCAGCGTAGTTGGGACTAGCGGGGGCAAAGCCTACAATGAGCAGTTCTTC. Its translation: CASSVVGTSGGKAYNEQFF.

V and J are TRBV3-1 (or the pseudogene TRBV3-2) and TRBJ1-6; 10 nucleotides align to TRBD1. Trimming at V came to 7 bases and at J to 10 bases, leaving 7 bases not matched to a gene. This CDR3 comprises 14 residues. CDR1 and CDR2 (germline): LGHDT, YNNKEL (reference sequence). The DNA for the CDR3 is TGTGCCAGCACCACGACAGGGGGCCGATCACCCCTCCACTTT. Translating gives CASTTTGGRSPLHF.

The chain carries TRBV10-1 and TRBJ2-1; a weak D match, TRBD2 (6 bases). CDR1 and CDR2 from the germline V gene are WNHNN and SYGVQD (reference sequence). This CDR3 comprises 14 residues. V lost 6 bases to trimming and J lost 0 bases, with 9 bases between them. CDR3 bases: TGCGCCAGCAGCCCGGGAGTCTCCTACAATGAGCAGTTCTTC. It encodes CASSPGVSYNEQFF.

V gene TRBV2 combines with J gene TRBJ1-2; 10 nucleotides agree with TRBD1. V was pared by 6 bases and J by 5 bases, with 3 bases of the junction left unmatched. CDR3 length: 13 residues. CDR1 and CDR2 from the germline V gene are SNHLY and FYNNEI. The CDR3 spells CASSGGQGYGYTF. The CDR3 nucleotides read TGTGCCAGCAGCGGGGGACAGGGGTATGGCTACACCTTC. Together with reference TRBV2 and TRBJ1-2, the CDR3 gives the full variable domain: EPEVTQTPSHQVTQMGQEVILRCVPISNHLYFYWYRQILGQKVEFLVSFYNNEISEKSEIFDDQFSVERPDGSNFTLKIRSTKLEDSAMYFCASSGGQGYGYTFGSGTRLTVV.

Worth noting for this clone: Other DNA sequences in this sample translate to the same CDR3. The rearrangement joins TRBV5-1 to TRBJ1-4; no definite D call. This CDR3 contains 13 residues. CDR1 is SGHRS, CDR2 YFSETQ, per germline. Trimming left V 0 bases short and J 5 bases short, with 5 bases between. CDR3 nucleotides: TGCGCCAGCAGCTTGGGCCAGAATGAAAAACTGTTTTTT. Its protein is CASSLGQNEKLFF.

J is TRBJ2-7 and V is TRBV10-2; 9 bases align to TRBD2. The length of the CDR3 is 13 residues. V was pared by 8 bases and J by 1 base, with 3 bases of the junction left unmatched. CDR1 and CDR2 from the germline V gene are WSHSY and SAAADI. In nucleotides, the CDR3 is TGCGCCAGCGGGGGACTAGCATCCTACGAGCAGTACTTC. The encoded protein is CASGGLASYEQYF.

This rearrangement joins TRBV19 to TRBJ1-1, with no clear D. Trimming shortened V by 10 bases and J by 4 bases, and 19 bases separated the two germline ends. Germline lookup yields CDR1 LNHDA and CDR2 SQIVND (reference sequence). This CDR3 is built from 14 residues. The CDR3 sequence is CATNPRLGGTEAFF. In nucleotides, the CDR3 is TGTGCCACCAACCCCCGGCTAGGCGGCACTGAAGCTTTCTTT.

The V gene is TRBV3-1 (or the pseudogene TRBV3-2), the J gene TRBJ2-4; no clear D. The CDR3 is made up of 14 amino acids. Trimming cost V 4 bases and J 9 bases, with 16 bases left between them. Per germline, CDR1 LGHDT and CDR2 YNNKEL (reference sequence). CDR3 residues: CASSRSPTEVIQYF. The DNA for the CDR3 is TGTGCCAGCAGCCGATCTCCCACTGAGGTCATTCAGTACTTC.

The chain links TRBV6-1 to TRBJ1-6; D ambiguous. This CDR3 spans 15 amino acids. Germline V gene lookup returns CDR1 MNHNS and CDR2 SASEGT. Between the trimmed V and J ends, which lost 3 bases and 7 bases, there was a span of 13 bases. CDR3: CASSDRRTRNSPLHF. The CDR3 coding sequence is TGTGCCAGCAGTGATAGACGGACTCGAAATTCACCCCTCCACTTT.

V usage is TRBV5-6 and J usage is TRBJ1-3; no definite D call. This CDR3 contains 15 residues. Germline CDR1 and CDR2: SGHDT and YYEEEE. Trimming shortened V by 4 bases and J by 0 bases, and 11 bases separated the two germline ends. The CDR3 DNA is TGTGCCAGCAGCCCCGACGGGAGCTCTGGAAACACCATATATTTT. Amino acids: CASSPDGSSGNTIYF.

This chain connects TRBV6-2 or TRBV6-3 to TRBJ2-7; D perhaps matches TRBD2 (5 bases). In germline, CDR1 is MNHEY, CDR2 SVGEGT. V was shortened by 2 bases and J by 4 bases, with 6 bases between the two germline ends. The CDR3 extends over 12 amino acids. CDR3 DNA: TGTGCCAGCAGTTACGAGGGTTACGAGCAGTACTTC. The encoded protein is CASSYEGYEQYF.